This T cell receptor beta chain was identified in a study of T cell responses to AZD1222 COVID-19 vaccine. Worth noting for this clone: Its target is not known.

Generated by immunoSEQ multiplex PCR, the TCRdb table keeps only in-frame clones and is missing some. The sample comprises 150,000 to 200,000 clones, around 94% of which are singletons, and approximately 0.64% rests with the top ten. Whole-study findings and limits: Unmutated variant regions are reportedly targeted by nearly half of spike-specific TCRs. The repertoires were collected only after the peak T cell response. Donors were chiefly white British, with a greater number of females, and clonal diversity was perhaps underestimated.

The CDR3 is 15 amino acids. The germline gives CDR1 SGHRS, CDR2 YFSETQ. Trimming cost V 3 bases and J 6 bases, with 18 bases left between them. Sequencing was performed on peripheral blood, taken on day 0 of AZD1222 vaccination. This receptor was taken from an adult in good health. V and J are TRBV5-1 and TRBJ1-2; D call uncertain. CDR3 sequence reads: CASSSLRDQKNGYTF. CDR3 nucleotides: TGCGCCAGCAGCTCTCTCCGGGATCAGAAAAATGGCTACACCTTC.